This TCR beta chain was sequenced for a study of control samples from healthy donors and cancer patients (dated by TCRdb to 2020 to 2021). Preparation of the library involved the immunoSEQ multiplex PCR assay. The table was pulled from immuneACCESS by TCRdb, which kept in-frame rearrangements only. Such tables lose some clones; where checked, under half of the loss comes from unresolved V genes, and the rest has no known cause. The sample profile shows about 220,000 clones; just under 95% of them were found once. The ten largest clones capture roughly 1.6% of the sample. The germline V gene specifies SQVTM as CDR1 and ANQGSEA as CDR2. The V and J ends are trimmed by 5 bases and 2 bases, leaving 25 bases between them. From cysteine to phenylalanine, the CDR3 is 17 amino acids long. Left in the record is the CDR3 DNA by itself, 51 bases read in frame from the first base. Details on this clone: The antigen this receptor binds is unknown. No per-base quality is available; no much larger clone lies one base away.

Sequenced input: blood. This chain joins TRBV29-1 to TRBJ2-7, and possibly TRBD2, on 5 matching bases. This receptor was obtained from a man aged 50 to 59 in good health. The sequenced DNA: TGCAGCGTTAGACTACTAAAATCGCCGGAACGGACCTACGAGCAGTACTTC. Translation gives CSVRLLKSPERTYEQYF.